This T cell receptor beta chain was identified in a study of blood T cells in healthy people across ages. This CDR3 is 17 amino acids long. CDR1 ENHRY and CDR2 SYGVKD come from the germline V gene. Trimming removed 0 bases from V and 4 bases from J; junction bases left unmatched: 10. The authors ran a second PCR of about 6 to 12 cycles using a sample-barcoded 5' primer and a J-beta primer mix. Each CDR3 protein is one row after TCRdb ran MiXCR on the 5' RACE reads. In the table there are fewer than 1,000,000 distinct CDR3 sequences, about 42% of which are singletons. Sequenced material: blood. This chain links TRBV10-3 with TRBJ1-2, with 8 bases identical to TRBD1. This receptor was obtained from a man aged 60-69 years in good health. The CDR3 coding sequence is TGTGCCATCAGTGAGTCTAATGGTGACAGGGGAGGCTATGGCTACACCTTC. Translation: CAISESNGDRGGYGYTF.